Listed below are T cell receptor beta chains from one sample, sequenced in a study of T cells in narcolepsy. Measured with immunoSEQ multiplex PCR; TCRdb has only the in-frame clones, and not every one. Of 26,000 or so clones in the sample, approximately 86% were seen once. Source material: CD45RA- memory CD4+ T cells from PBMCs. These receptor sequences come from a human donor with narcolepsy. Each CDR3 is given with its conserved first and last residue. A D gene is named only where the DNA matches it firmly. A row's size may be missing; if present it is once, few, many or a size class.

v_call	clone_size	d_call	cdr3_length	j_call	cdr3_nt	cdr3_aa
TRBV2	once	TRBD1	13	TRBJ1-5	TGTGCCAGCAGTCCGACAGGGAACCAGCCCCAGCATTTT	CASSPTGNQPQHF
TRBV20-1	.	.	11	TRBJ2-7	TGCAGTGCTAGAGTTACCTACGAGCAGTACTTC	CSARVTYEQYF
TRBV7-2	.	.	13	TRBJ1-2	TGTGCCAGCACCCTCCAGGTATCGGATGGCTACACCTTC	CASTLQVSDGYTF
TRBV18	.	.	13	TRBJ1-1	TGTGCCAGCTCAGTGACAGGGAACACTGAAGCTTTCTTT	CASSVTGNTEAFF
TRBV25-1	.	.	14	TRBJ1-3	TGTGCCAGCTTGGACAGTCATGGAGGAAACACCATATATTTT	CASLDSHGGNTIYF
TRBV2	.	.	14	TRBJ1-1	TGTGCCAGCAGTGCGGGAAACCAGGGGACTGAAGCTTTCTTT	CASSAGNQGTEAFF
TRBV2	.	.	16	TRBJ2-3	TGTGCCAGCAGTGCCCTAGGGGATCTGGGTACAGATACGCAGTATTTT	CASSALGDLGTDTQYF
TRBV29-1	.	TRBD1	13	TRBJ1-5	TGCAGCGCCCAGACAGGGGTCAGACAGCCCCAGCATTTT	CSAQTGVRQPQHF
TRBV5-6	.	.	16	TRBJ1-1	TGTGCCAGCAGCCCTTGGCCGGGGGACACGAACACTGAAGCTTTCTTT	CASSPWPGDTNTEAFF
TRBV19	.	TRBD2	16	TRBJ2-1	TGTGCCAGTAGTCTGACTAGCGGGGGCGCCTACAATGAGCAGTTCTTC	CASSLTSGGAYNEQFF
TRBV2	.	.	12	TRBJ1-2	TGTGCCAGCAGCCGCCTGGGGGATGGCTACACCTTC	CASSRLGDGYTF
TRBV5-6	.	.	16	TRBJ1-5	TGTGCCAGCAGCAGGCAGGGGCTGGGGAGCAATCAGCCCCAGCATTTT	CASSRQGLGSNQPQHF
TRBV6-5	.	.	12	TRBJ1-2	TGTGCCAGCAGCCCCGACGGCTATGGCTACACCTTC	CASSPDGYGYTF
TRBV27	.	.	15	TRBJ1-4	TGTGCCAGCAGTCAAAGGGGTGTTTGGGGTGAAAAACTGTTTTTT	CASSQRGVWGEKLFF
TRBV10-1	.	.	14	TRBJ2-2	TGCGCCAGCAGGGCGGGACAGTCCACCGGGGAGCTGTTTTTT	CASRAGQSTGELFF
TRBV23-1	few	.	20	TRBJ1-6	TGCGCCAGCAGTCAACCGAGGGGCGGGTTCGGAGAAATCTATAATTCACCCCTCCACTTT	CASSQPRGGFGEIYNSPLHF